The entry that follows covers one T cell receptor beta chain sequence. Its cognate antigen is unknown. Germline CDR1 MNHEY, CDR2 SMNVEV (reference sequence). V lost 4 bases, J lost 0 bases, and 12 bases stayed unmatched. The CDR3 has 18 amino acids. This entry belongs to a study of CD8 T cells in Susac syndrome. The study, taken as a whole, reports: The study recognized that the number of individuals in its TCR sequencing and HLA analysis was relatively small.

When the RNA was reverse transcribed, random hexamers were used with an input of about 0.45 to 1 ug. Using its own MiXCR run on the immunoSEQ multiplex PCR reads, TCRdb lists one record per CDR3 protein. The sample has fewer than 140,000 distinct CDR3 sequences, 94% seen once. The chain is built from TRBV27 and TRBJ2-7, with 10 bases aligning to TRBD2. This sequence was found in a human donor with Susac syndrome. Material: CD8+ T cells from PBMCs. The CDR3 loop reads CASSSQVTTSGRSYEQYF. The CDR3 DNA is TGTGCCAGCAGTTCACAGGTGACGACTAGCGGGCGCTCCTACGAGCAGTACTTC.